This T cell receptor beta chain is drawn from a study of cytomegalovirus exposure and HLA in healthy donors. Vbeta (60) and Jbeta (13) primers were used in the PCR. Clones were read by immunoSEQ multiplex PCR, and TCRdb kept only the in-frame ones, dropping some. The sample contains approximately 240,000 clones, 70% to 85% of which appear only once. Details on this clone: What it recognizes is unknown.

V lost 5 bases, J lost 3 bases, and 10 bases stayed unmatched. This CDR3 has 15 amino acids. Germline assignment: CDR1 SEHNR and CDR2 FQNEAQ (reference sequence). Whole-study findings and limits: Certain sequence variants were highly shared and formed a cluster, and this cluster was likely a sequencing artifact. Using the classifier, cytomegalovirus status was reportedly diagnosed with high specificity and sensitivity.

The sample taken for sequencing was PBMCs. This sequence was found in a woman in her fifties or sixties in good health and CMV-seropositive. The chain uses TRBV7-9 and TRBJ2-7, with TRBD2 identical over 7 bases. The CDR3 nucleotides are TGTGCCAGCAGCCCGGGCATGGGCGGGAGCTACGAGCAGTACTTC. This translates into CASSPGMGGSYEQYF. Using reference TRBV7-9 and TRBJ2-7 for the parts outside the CDR3, the full variable domain is DTGVSQNPRHKITKRGQNVTFRCDPISEHNRLYWYRQTLGQGPEFLTYFQNEAQLEKSRLLSDRFSAERPKGSFSTLEIQRTEQGDSAMYLCASSPGMGGSYEQYFGPGTRLTVT.